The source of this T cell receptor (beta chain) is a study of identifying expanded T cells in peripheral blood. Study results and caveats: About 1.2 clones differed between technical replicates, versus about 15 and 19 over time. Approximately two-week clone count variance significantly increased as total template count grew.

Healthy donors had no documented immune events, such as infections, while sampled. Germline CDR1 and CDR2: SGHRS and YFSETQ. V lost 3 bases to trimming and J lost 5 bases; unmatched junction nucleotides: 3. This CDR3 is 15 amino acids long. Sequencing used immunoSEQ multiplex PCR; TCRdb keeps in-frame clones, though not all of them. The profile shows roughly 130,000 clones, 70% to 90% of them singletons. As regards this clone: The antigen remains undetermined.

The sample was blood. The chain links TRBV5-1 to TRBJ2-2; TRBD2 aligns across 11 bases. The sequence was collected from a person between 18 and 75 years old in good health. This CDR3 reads CASSSGTSGTGELFF. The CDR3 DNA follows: TGCGCCAGCAGCTCTGGGACTAGCGGAACCGGGGAGCTGTTTTTT.